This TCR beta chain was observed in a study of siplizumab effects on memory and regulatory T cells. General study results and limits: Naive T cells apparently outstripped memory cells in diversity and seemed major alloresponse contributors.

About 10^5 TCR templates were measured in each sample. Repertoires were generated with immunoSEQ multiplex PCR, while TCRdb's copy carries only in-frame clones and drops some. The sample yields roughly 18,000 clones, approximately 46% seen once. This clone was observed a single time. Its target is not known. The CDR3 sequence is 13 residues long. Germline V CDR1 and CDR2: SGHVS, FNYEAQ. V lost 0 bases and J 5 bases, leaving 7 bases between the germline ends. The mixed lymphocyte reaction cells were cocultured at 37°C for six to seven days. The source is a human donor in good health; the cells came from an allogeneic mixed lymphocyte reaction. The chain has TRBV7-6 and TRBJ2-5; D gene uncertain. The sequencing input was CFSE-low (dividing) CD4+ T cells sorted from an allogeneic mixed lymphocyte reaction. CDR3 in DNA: TGTGCCAGCAGCTTAGCGCCTTGGGAGACCCAGTACTTC. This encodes CASSLAPWETQYF. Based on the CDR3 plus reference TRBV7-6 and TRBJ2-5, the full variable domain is GAGVSQSPRYKVTKRGQDVALRCDPISGHVSLYWYRQALGQGPEFLTYFNYEAQQDKSGLPNDRFSAERPEGSISTLTIQRTEQRDSAMYRCASSLAPWETQYFGPGTRLLVL.